The 16 T cell receptor beta chains in this list originate from one sample, sequenced in a study of metastatic and nonmetastatic thyroid tumors. Every patient was untreated before thyroid surgery. MiXCR was used by TCRdb to re-call the PCR reads. The sample includes approximately 17,000 clones, roughly 24% seen only once; the top ten take more than 9%. Sequencing was carried out using adjacent normal tissue. The receptors were gathered from a female donor with papillary thyroid cancer or a benign thyroid nodule (not recorded which). Some clones in this sample may be carry-over from other donors' samples.

Only a few counts were recorded for this clone. J is TRBJ2-3 and V is TRBV10-1; D is possibly TRBD2 (6 bases). The CDR3 runs 15 residues. Trimming took 5 bases from V and 0 from J, leaving 12 bases between them. Germline V CDR1 and CDR2: WNHNN, SYGVQD (reference sequence). In DNA, the CDR3 is TGCGCCAGCAGTCCTGCCGGGACTAGCACAGATACGCAGTATTTT. It is translated as CASSPAGTSTDTQYF.

In regard to this clone: The junction shows a germline mismatch at one end, possibly a read error. Different DNA sequences within this sample yield the same CDR3. The chain uses TRBV15 and TRBJ1-6; the D is unclear. This CDR3 spans 13 amino acids. The germline CDR1 and CDR2 sequences are LNHNV and YYDKDF (reference sequence). The CDR3 DNA follows: TGTGCCACTAGCAGAGATTTTGGTTCACCCCTCCACTTT. Its protein product is CATSRDFGSPLHF.

V is TRBV20-1 and J is TRBJ2-7; a weak D match, TRBD2 (5 bases). The germline V gene has CDR1 DFQATT and CDR2 SNEGSKA (reference sequence). CDR3 size: 13 residues. V was cut by 0 bases and J by 3 bases, with 9 bases left in between. CDR3 sequence: CSARDLGSYEQYF. DNA of the CDR3: TGCAGTGCTAGAGACCTGGGGAGCTACGAGCAGTACTTC.

In this sample, this clone turned up a few times. In DNA form, the CDR3 reads TGTGCCACCAACCGGGGCAGAAGAACTGAAAAACTGTTTTTT. Protein: CATNRGRRTEKLFF. The rearrangement joins TRBV28 to TRBJ1-4, with TRBD1 as a possible D gene (5 bases). Between the trimmed V and J ends, which lost 10 bases and 7 bases, there was a span of 19 bases. Germline CDR1 and CDR2: MDHEN and SYDVKM. The CDR3 is 14 residues long.

This clone has ten or more counts. The rearrangement uses TRBV5-1 and TRBJ2-7; D remains unclear. The CDR3 spans 13 residues. V was cut by 2 bases and J by 3 bases, with 9 bases left in between. The germline V gene encodes CDR1 SGHRS and CDR2 YFSETQ. CDR3 bases: TGCGCCAGCAGCTTAAGGGTTTTCTACGAGCAGTACTTC. It yields the protein CASSLRVFYEQYF. The entire variable domain, with the rest obtained from reference TRBV5-1 and TRBJ2-7, is as follows: KAGVTQTPRYLIKTRGQQVTLSCSPISGHRSVSWYQQTPGQGLQFLFEYFSETQRNKGNFPGRFSGRQFSNSRSEMNVSTLELGDSALYLCASSLRVFYEQYFGPGTRLTVT.

The chain has TRBV5-1 and TRBJ1-1; D gene unclear. This CDR3 contains 15 residues. Germline CDR1 reads SGHRS; CDR2 reads YFSETQ. Trimming removed 0 bases at V and 3 bases at J, with 12 bases between. The CDR3: CASSLVWEADTEAFF. In nucleotides, the CDR3 is TGCGCCAGCAGCTTGGTCTGGGAGGCGGACACTGAAGCTTTCTTT.

Sample share makes this clone medium-sized. V is TRBV15 and J is TRBJ2-7; TRBD2 aligns across 10 bases. The germline CDR1 and CDR2 sequences are LNHNV and YYDKDF (reference sequence). The CDR3 runs 18 residues. V dropped 3 bases and J dropped 2; count of bases not matched to a gene: 13. CDR3 nucleotide sequence: TGTGCCACCAGCAGCCATCCCAGTAGCGGGAGGATCCCCTACGAGCAGTACTTC. It is translated as CATSSHPSSGRIPYEQYF.

The table lists this clone with a few counts. This rearrangement joins TRBV6-2 or TRBV6-3 to TRBJ1-2; 8 bases align to TRBD1. The CDR3 contains 14 residues. J was trimmed by 6 bases and V by 8 bases; bases with no gene match: 11. Looked up from germline, CDR1 is MNHEY and CDR2 is SVGEGT. CDR3 region: CASLLTGTGNGYTF. The CDR3, as DNA: TGTGCCAGCTTGCTGACCGGGACAGGAAATGGCTACACCTTC.

This clone was detected a few times. The rearrangement uses TRBV7-6 and TRBJ2-5; 9 nucleotides match TRBD2. The CDR3 length is 16 residues. Germline CDR1 and CDR2: SGHVS and FNYEAQ. J was trimmed by 2 bases and V by 1 base; bases with no gene match: 5. This CDR3 reads CASSLGGLARQETQYF. CDR3 in DNA: TGTGCCAGCAGCTTAGGAGGACTAGCGAGACAAGAGACCCAGTACTTC.

The chain combines TRBV12-3 or TRBV12-4 with TRBJ1-1; 8 positions agree with TRBD1. The V and J ends lost 1 base and 0 bases, in that order; junction bases with no gene match: 1. The CDR3 spans 15 residues. CDR3 residues: CASSLGQGMNTEAFF. The CDR3, as DNA: TGTGCCAGCAGTTTAGGACAGGGGATGAACACTGAAGCTTTCTTT.

This clone was seen more than once but under ten times. V gene TRBV28 combines with J gene TRBJ1-1, with 8 bases fitting TRBD1. CDR3 size: 15 residues. Germline lookup yields CDR1 MDHEN and CDR2 SYDVKM. Trimming cost V 4 bases and J 5 bases; bases outside gene matches: 9. The CDR3 reads CASSYRGGAGTEAFF. In DNA form, the CDR3 reads TGTGCCAGCAGTTACAGGGGGGGGGCGGGAACTGAAGCTTTCTTT.

On this clone itself: The same CDR3 is also encoded by other DNA sequences in this sample. This chain connects TRBV12-3 or TRBV12-4 to TRBJ2-5; unclear D gene. The length of the CDR3 is 14 residues. With 3 bases removed from V and 1 base from J, the gap between germline ends came to 9 bases. The CDR3 DNA reads as TGTGCCAGCAGTTTCGGCCGGATCCAAGAGACCCAGTACTTC. Translated: CASSFGRIQETQYF.

This clone came up a few times. V and J are TRBV6-2 or TRBV6-3 and TRBJ2-7, with TRBD2 matching over 11 bases. In germline, CDR1 is MNHEY, CDR2 SVGEGT. V shed 2 bases and J 6 bases; nucleotides not matched to a gene: 0. This CDR3 comprises 13 residues. CDR3 amino acids: CASSYGTSGEQYF. The DNA for the CDR3 is TGTGCCAGCAGTTACGGGACTAGCGGCGAGCAGTACTTC.

This clone has a handful of counts. The V and J genes are TRBV6-1 and TRBJ1-1; unclear D gene. V was pared by 6 bases and J by 1 base, with 12 bases between. Germline loops: CDR1 MNHNS, CDR2 SASEGT. CDR3 length equals 14 residues. CDR3 nucleotide sequence: TGTGCCAGCAGAACCCCCGGGTGGAACACTGAAGCTTTCTTT. It is translated as CASRTPGWNTEAFF.

The chain uses TRBV30 and TRBJ1-6, with TRBD1 matching 7 bases. The CDR3 is 15 amino acids. V lost 0 bases, J lost 6 bases, and 5 bases stayed unmatched. CDR1 and CDR2 (germline): GTSNPN, SVGIG (reference sequence). This CDR3 reads CAWSVRDRANSPLHF. In DNA, the CDR3 is TGTGCCTGGAGTGTCCGAGACAGGGCTAATTCACCCCTCCACTTT.

This clone has a handful of counts. V usage is TRBV20-1 and J usage is TRBJ1-4; 9 bases agree with TRBD1. This CDR3 spans 17 amino acids. CDR1 and CDR2 (germline): DFQATT, SNEGSKA (reference sequence). Trimming cost V 0 bases and J 3 bases; bases outside gene matches: 8. CDR3 nucleotides: TGCAGTGCTAGAGATCTGGTGACAGGGGGGTCTAATGAAAAACTGTTTTTT. Encoded protein: CSARDLVTGGSNEKLFF.